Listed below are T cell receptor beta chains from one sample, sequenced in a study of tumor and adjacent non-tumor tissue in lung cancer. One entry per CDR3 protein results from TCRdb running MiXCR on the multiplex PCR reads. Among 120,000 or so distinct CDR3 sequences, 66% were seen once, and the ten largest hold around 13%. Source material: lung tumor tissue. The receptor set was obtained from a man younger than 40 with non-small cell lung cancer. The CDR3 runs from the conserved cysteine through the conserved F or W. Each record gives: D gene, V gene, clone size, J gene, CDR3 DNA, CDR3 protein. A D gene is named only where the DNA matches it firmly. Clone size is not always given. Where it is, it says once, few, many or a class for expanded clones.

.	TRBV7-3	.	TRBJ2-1	TGTCCCAGCAGCCGCTCTGCCAGCAATGAGCAGTTCTTC	CPSSRSASNEQFF
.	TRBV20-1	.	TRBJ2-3	TGCAGTGCCCCGAGACGGGTTCCTTCAGATACGCAGTATTTT	CSAPRRVPSDTQYF
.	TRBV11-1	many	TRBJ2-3	TGTGCCAGCAGCTTAGTCTCGGGGGACCAAGATACGCAGTATTTT	CASSLVSGDQDTQYF
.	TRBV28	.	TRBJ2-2	TGTGCCACAAGGGGGGGGGCGAACACCGGGGAGCTGTTTTTT	CATRGGANTGELFF
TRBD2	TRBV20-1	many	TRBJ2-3	TGCAGTGCTAGACCCATAGCGGGCTATAGCACAGATACGCAGTATTTT	CSARPIAGYSTDTQYF
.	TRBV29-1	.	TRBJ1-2	TGCAGCGTGTGGGGGATGGCGGTGATTGGCTACACCTTC	CSVWGMAVIGYTF
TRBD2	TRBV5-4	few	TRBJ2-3	TGTGCCAGCAACCGTGAACTAGCGGGAGTTTTGACGGACACAGATACGCATTATTTT	CASNRELAGVLTDTDTHYF
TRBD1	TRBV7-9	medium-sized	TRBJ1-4	TGTGCCAGCAGCTCGGACAGGGAAGGGCCTGATGAAAAACTGTTTTTT	CASSSDREGPDEKLFF
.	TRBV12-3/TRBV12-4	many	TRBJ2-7	TGTGCCAGCAAACCCGGGGCGTTTAGCGAGCAGTACTTC	CASKPGAFSEQYF
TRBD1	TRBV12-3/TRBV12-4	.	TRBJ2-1	TGTGCCACCCAACAGGGGATCGAGGGGAATGAGCGGTTCTTC	CATQQGIEGNERFF
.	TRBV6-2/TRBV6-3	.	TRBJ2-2	TGTGCCAGCAGTAAGTCACAGGTTGGGACCTACATCGGGGAGCTGTTTTTT	CASSKSQVGTYIGELFF